This T cell receptor beta chain was recovered during a study of T cell repertoires in cytomegalovirus infection. Whole-study context: Signatures in public TCR beta sequences pointed to both CMV infection and matching HLA type. Study conclusions and caveats: Cumulative public TCR beta family frequency identified CMV carriers with the relevant HLA. Within the response measured ex vivo, HLA-C-restricted CMV-specific TCR beta clonotypes were dominant.

Using its own MiXCR run on the reads, TCRdb lists one record per CDR3 protein. The sample contains 450,000 to 600,000 distinct CDR3 sequences, around a third of which appear only once. About this clonotype: Antigen: not known.

The TCR comes from a human donor in good health (CMV status not recorded). Some clones in this sample may be carry-over from other donors' samples. The sequences come from cultured PBMCs, collected from culture after CMV antigen stimulation.

CDR3 nucleotide sequence: TGTGCCAGTAGTATGACAGGGCATTACAATGAGCAGTTCTTC. Translation gives CASSMTGHYNEQFF. The rearrangement links TRBV19 to TRBJ2-1, with 7 positions matching TRBD1. CDR1 is LNHDA, CDR2 SQIVND, per germline (reference sequence). After removal of 3 bases from V and 4 bases from J, the junction contained 3 bases not matched to a gene. The CDR3 is 14 residues long.